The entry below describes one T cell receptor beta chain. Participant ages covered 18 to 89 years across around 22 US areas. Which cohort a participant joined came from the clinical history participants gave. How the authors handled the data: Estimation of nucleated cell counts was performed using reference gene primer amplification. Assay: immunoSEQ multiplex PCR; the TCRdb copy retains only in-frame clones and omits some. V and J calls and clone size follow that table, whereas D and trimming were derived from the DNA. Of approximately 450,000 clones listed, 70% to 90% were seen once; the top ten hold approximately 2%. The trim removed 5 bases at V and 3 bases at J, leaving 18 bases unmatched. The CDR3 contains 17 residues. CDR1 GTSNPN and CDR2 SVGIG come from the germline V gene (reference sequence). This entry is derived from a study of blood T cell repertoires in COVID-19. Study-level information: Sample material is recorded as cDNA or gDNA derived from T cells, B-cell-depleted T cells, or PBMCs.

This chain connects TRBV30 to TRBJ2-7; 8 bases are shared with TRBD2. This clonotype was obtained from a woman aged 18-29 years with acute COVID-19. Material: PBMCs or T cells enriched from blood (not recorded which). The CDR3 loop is CAWARGVISGIIYEQYF. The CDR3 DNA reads TGTGCCTGGGCTCGGGGGGTAATTAGCGGGATCATCTACGAGCAGTACTTC. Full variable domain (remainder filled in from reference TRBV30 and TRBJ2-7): SQTIHQWPATLVQPVGSPLSLECTVEGTSNPNLYWYRQAAGRGLQLLFYSVGIGQISSEVPQNLSASRPQDRQFILSSKKLLLSDSGFYLCAWARGVISGIIYEQYFGPGTRLTVT.